This TCR beta chain is drawn from a study of human T cells and chemical hapten exposure. Study background: Upper-back patches of 0.01% DPC were read at 6 days.

The CDR3 length is 14 residues. Trimming took 5 bases from V and 1 from J, leaving 11 bases between them. Germline CDR1 reads SGHVS; CDR2 reads FQNEAQ. This clonotype was observed many times. Time point in this sample: pre-sensitization, week 0. Stated treatment: therapeutic diphenylcyclopropenone sensitization with weekly scalp DPC. Alopecia patients between 18 and 70 years old and suitable for DPC were used as donors. Study processing details: Samples contained a median of roughly 99,000 TCRs, with a range of 23,224 to 690,600. Each CDR3 protein is one row after TCRdb ran MiXCR on the RACE reads. These V and J calls rely on TCRdb rather than the paper's analysis. The table shows over 70,000 distinct CDR3 sequences, with 14% occurring only once.

The sample was whole blood, taken in connection with sensitization to the hapten diphenylcyclopropenone (DPC). The TCR was taken from a woman aged 45-59 years with alopecia areata. Some clones in this sample may be carry-over from other donors' samples. V and J are TRBV7-8 and TRBJ1-1, with a weak D call TRBD1 (6 bases). The CDR3 sequence is CASSAGAKNTEAFF. DNA for the CDR3: TGTGCCAGCAGCGCAGGGGCAAAGAACACTGAAGCTTTCTTT.